Presented here are 20 T cell receptor beta chains from one specimen sequenced in a study of blood T cell repertoires in COVID-19. Sequencing was performed with immunoSEQ multiplex PCR; in TCRdb, only in-frame clones are kept and a portion is missing. The table lists tens of thousands of clones, 75% to 85% of them singletons. The sequenced sample consisted of peripheral blood. Receptor source: a human donor in a cohort sampled during active COVID-19.

V usage is TRBV7-6 and J usage is TRBJ2-1; perhaps TRBD2 as D (6 bases). This CDR3 comprises 18 residues. Trimming removed 0 bases at V and 4 bases at J, with 19 bases between. Germline V gene data show CDR1 as SGHVS and CDR2 as FNYEAQ. The CDR3 sequence: CASSLAPSAVAAYNEQFF. In DNA form, the CDR3 reads TGTGCCAGCAGCTTAGCCCCTAGCGCGGTGGCAGCGTACAATGAGCAGTTCTTC.

Only a few counts were recorded for this clone. The chain has TRBV27 and TRBJ2-7; the match to TRBD1 covers 10 bases. CDR1 MNHEY and CDR2 SMNVEV come from the germline V gene (reference sequence). The CDR3 consists of 14 residues. The V gene end was trimmed by 8 bases and the J gene end by 4 bases; junction bases not matched to a gene: 8. CDR3 coding DNA: TGTGCCAGCGGCTCGACAGGGGGCAAGTACGAGCAGTACTTC. Amino acids: CASGSTGGKYEQYF.

With regard to this clone: This sample includes further DNA sequences coding for the same CDR3. J is TRBJ1-1 and V is TRBV5-1, with 10 positions matching TRBD1. The trim removed 3 bases at V and 1 base at J, leaving 3 bases unmatched. The CDR3 totals 15 residues. Germline CDR1 reads SGHRS; CDR2 reads YFSETQ. Written as DNA, the CDR3 is TGCGCCAGCAGCTGGCGGACAGGGGGGAACACTGAAGCTTTCTTT. It codes for CASSWRTGGNTEAFF.

This clone was counted a few times. The V call is TRBV11-2, the J call TRBJ2-3; TRBD2 agrees at 7 bases. Germline CDR1 and CDR2: SGHAT and FQNNGV. The V segment lost 5 bases and the J segment 6 bases; nucleotides outside the gene matches: 5. This CDR3 contains 13 residues. As DNA, the CDR3 is TGTGCCAGCAGCCTAGGACTAGGGGATACGCAGTATTTT. Translating gives CASSLGLGDTQYF.

The genes are TRBV7-3 and TRBJ2-3; tentatively, D is TRBD2 (5 bases). This CDR3 is built from 14 residues. Looked up from germline, CDR1 is SGHTA and CDR2 is FQGTGA. V was trimmed by 5 bases and J by 1 base, leaving 10 bases between them. CDR3 in amino acids: CASSILGGTDTQYF. The CDR3 nucleotides are TGTGCCAGCAGCATCCTCGGGGGCACAGATACGCAGTATTTT.

The genes are TRBV30 and TRBJ2-3, with 9 nucleotides matching TRBD2. This CDR3 is built from 14 residues. V lost 4 bases and J lost 1; bases outside the gene matches: 3. Germline-derived CDR1 and CDR2 are GTSNPN and SVGIG (reference sequence). This CDR3 reads CAWNPSGGTDTQYF. Written as DNA, the CDR3 is TGTGCCTGGAACCCTAGCGGGGGCACAGATACGCAGTATTTT.

This clone was detected once. V and J are TRBV6-6 and TRBJ2-1; D ambiguous. Germline V gene data show CDR1 as MNHNY and CDR2 as SVGAGI (reference sequence). This CDR3 contains 12 residues. V was clipped by 2 bases and J by 5 bases, with 4 bases between them. The CDR3 sequence is CASSYTDNEQFF. CDR3 coding DNA: TGTGCCAGCAGTTACACGGACAATGAGCAGTTCTTC.

The chain has TRBV10-1 and TRBJ2-5, with no clear D. This CDR3 region has 11 residues. V shed 9 bases and J shed 3 bases, with 8 bases lying between them. Germline values: CDR1 WNHNN, CDR2 SYGVQD (reference sequence). The CDR3 DNA reads as TGCGCCAGAGGAGCAAAAGAGACCCAGTACTTC. This sequence encodes CARGAKETQYF.

The J gene is TRBJ1-1, the V gene TRBV5-1, with TRBD1 identical over 11 bases. The ends lost 9 bases at V and 2 bases at J; junction bases unmatched: 12. The CDR3 totals 16 residues. The germline V gene encodes CDR1 SGHRS and CDR2 YFSETQ. The CDR3: CATSTLGTGGNTEAFF. CDR3 bases: TGCGCCACATCCACCCTTGGGACAGGGGGAAACACTGAAGCTTTCTTT.

The V gene is TRBV6-5, the J gene TRBJ2-7, with D perhaps TRBD1 (5 bases). Germline CDR1 and CDR2: MNHEY and SVGAGI. CDR3 length: 14 amino acids. Trimming took off 4 bases at V and 10 bases at J, with 20 bases between the two ends. For the CDR3, the DNA is TGTGCCAGCAGTTCCAGGGAAAGCCCTACGCGTCAGTACTTC. Encoded protein: CASSSRESPTRQYF.

This chain links TRBV7-9 with TRBJ2-2; TRBD2 agrees at 9 bases. V lost 6 bases, J lost 0 bases, and 8 bases stayed unmatched. Germline CDR1 reads SEHNR; CDR2 reads FQNEAQ (reference sequence). This CDR3 spans 17 amino acids. CDR3 amino acids: CASSPDSGGPNTGELFF. CDR3 DNA sequence: TGTGCCAGCAGTCCAGATAGCGGGGGCCCGAACACCGGGGAGCTGTTTTTT.

The chain combines TRBV2 with TRBJ2-5; 7 nucleotides align to TRBD1. The germline gives CDR1 SNHLY, CDR2 FYNNEI. The CDR3 is 15 amino acids. Unmatched junction bases numbered 13, after V lost 10 bases and J lost 2 bases. The CDR3 DNA sequence: TGTGCCATACGACAGGGAAGGGTCTTACAAGAGACCCAGTACTTC. It is translated as CAIRQGRVLQETQYF.

The rearrangement uses TRBV19 and TRBJ2-3; D is possibly TRBD2 (7 bases). Looked up from germline, CDR1 is LNHDA and CDR2 is SQIVND (reference sequence). Trimming pared 3 bases from V and 4 bases from J, leaving 14 bases between. The CDR3 is 15 amino acids. The chain's CDR3 is CASSIFAGAADTQYF. For the CDR3, the DNA is TGTGCCAGTAGTATCTTCGCGGGGGCCGCAGATACGCAGTATTTT.

This clone was observed at least ten times. The chain couples TRBV2 to TRBJ1-1, with 9 bases that match TRBD1. This CDR3 is 13 amino acids long. Trimming cost V 6 bases and J 4 bases; bases outside gene matches: 3. Germline values: CDR1 SNHLY, CDR2 FYNNEI. CDR3 nucleotide sequence: TGTGCCAGCAGGCCGACAGGGGGCACTGAAGCTTTCTTT. Protein product: CASRPTGGTEAFF. Based on the CDR3 plus reference TRBV2 and TRBJ1-1, the full variable domain is EPEVTQTPSHQVTQMGQEVILRCVPISNHLYFYWYRQILGQKVEFLVSFYNNEISEKSEIFDDQFSVERPDGSNFTLKIRSTKLEDSAMYFCASRPTGGTEAFFGQGTRLTVV.

The chain recombines TRBV11-1 with TRBJ2-7; tentative D call: TRBD1 (6 bases). The CDR3 is made up of 16 amino acids. The germline V gene encodes CDR1 SGHAT and CDR2 FQDESV (reference sequence). V lost 5 bases, J lost 4 bases, and 21 bases lay in between. The CDR3 DNA reads TGTGCCAGCAGCCCTCTTCCTAGACAGGCCCTTTACGAGCAGTACTTC. As protein: CASSPLPRQALYEQYF.

CDR3 nucleotide sequence: TGTGCCAGCAGCATTCCAGGACAGTCTGGGGCCAACGTCCTGACTTTC. It is translated as CASSIPGQSGANVLTF. The chain uses TRBV2 and TRBJ2-6; tentatively, D is TRBD1 (6 bases). Germline loops: CDR1 SNHLY, CDR2 FYNNEI. This CDR3 is 16 amino acids long. V was shortened by 6 bases and J by 1 base, with 13 bases between the two germline ends.

The chain links TRBV18 to TRBJ2-2; 8 bases are a match to TRBD2. With 0 bases clipped from V and 5 bases from J, the junction kept 8 bases outside the gene matches. This CDR3 has 17 residues. Germline loops: CDR1 KGHSH, CDR2 LQKENI. For the CDR3, the DNA is TGTGCCAGCTCACCACCGGCGGGGGGAATGAGGACCGGGGAGCTGTTTTTT. Amino acids: CASSPPAGGMRTGELFF.

The chain links TRBV28 to TRBJ1-1; TRBD1 is a possible D gene (5 bases). There are 14 residues in the CDR3. V was cut by 3 bases and J by 4 bases, with 12 bases left in between. CDR1 and CDR2 from the germline V gene are MDHEN and SYDVKM. The CDR3 loop reads CASSFGGGGTEAFF. The CDR3 DNA is TGTGCCAGCAGTTTCGGGGGGGGTGGCACTGAAGCTTTCTTT.

The rearrangement joins TRBV15 to TRBJ2-3, with D possibly being TRBD1 (5 bases). V was cut by 1 base and J by 3 bases, with 14 bases left in between. The CDR3 extends over 16 amino acids. The germline gives CDR1 LNHNV, CDR2 YYDKDF (reference sequence). CDR3 loop: CATSRAPSGLTDTQYF. Here the CDR3 DNA reads TGTGCCACCAGCAGAGCTCCGTCAGGGCTTACAGATACGCAGTATTTT. Supplemented by reference TRBV15 and TRBJ2-3, the full variable domain reads DAMVIQNPRYQVTQFGKPVTLSCSQTLNHNVMYWYQQKSSQAPKLLFHYYDKDFNNEADTPDNFQSRRPNTSFCFLDIRSPGLGDTAMYLCATSRAPSGLTDTQYFGPGTRLTVL.

The genes are TRBV29-1 and TRBJ1-3; D not resolved. The CDR3 is 13 amino acids. The germline CDR1 and CDR2 sequences are SQVTM and ANQGSEA. The V end was cut by 3 bases, the J end by 0 bases, with 6 bases between. The CDR3 region is CSVDRISGNTIYF. In DNA form, the CDR3 reads TGCAGCGTTGACCGTATCTCTGGAAACACCATATATTTT.